These 20 T cell receptor beta chains were sequenced from one sample in a study of neoadjuvant anti-PD-1 for oral cavity cancer. This table comes from immunoSEQ multiplex PCR, and its TCRdb copy is limited to in-frame clones, with some not included. The data hold about 15,000 clones, with 60% to 70% observed a single time. This specimen consisted of PBMCs, obtained before nivolumab (anti-PD-1) treatment. The receptors derive from a person aged 40-85 years with oral cavity squamous cell carcinoma.

V is TRBV27 and J is TRBJ2-7; TRBD1 matches 10 bases. Germline V gene lookup returns CDR1 MNHEY and CDR2 SMNVEV (reference sequence). V shed 2 bases and J 6 bases; nucleotides not matched to a gene: 7. CDR3 length: 15 amino acids. This CDR3 reads CASSLRQGAIGEQYF. The CDR3 region has the DNA TGTGCCAGCAGTTTAAGACAGGGGGCAATAGGCGAGCAGTACTTC.

The rearrangement uses TRBV27 and TRBJ1-6; TRBD1 matches 12 bases. This CDR3 is 17 amino acids long. With 0 bases clipped from V and 10 bases from J, the junction kept 7 bases outside the gene matches. CDR1 is MNHEY, CDR2 SMNVEV, per germline (reference sequence). The CDR3 spells CASSLSGTGGGGSPLHF. The CDR3 nucleotides are TGTGCCAGCAGTTTATCGGGGACAGGGGGCGGTGGGTCACCCCTCCACTTT.

The chain links TRBV18 to TRBJ2-7; weak D call: TRBD1 (5 bases). Germline CDR1 and CDR2: KGHSH and LQKENI. This CDR3 has 14 amino acids. V lost 0 bases and J 2 bases, leaving 8 bases between the germline ends. CDR3 nucleotides: TGTGCCAGCTCACCACCCACAGGACCCTACGAGCAGTACTTC. Its translation is CASSPPTGPYEQYF.

The J gene is TRBJ2-1, the V gene TRBV10-2, with 11 bases matching TRBD2. The CDR3 is 16 residues long. Germline lookup yields CDR1 WSHSY and CDR2 SAAADI. V gave up 6 bases and J gave up 9 bases; unmatched junction bases: 13. CDR3 protein: CASRISGGAGSSEQFF. The CDR3 DNA reads as TGCGCCAGCAGGATTAGCGGGGGGGCAGGTAGTAGTGAGCAGTTCTTC.

This chain links TRBV11-1 with TRBJ1-1; tentatively, D is TRBD1 (6 bases). The V gene's germline CDR1 is SGHAT and CDR2 FQDESV (reference sequence). CDR3 length: 15 residues. V gave up 5 bases and J gave up 4 bases, with 17 bases separating them. The CDR3 region is CASSGDGGVGTEAFF. CDR3 nucleotides: TGTGCCAGCAGCGGGGATGGGGGCGTGGGCACTGAAGCTTTCTTT. Full variable domain (outside the CDR3, taken from reference TRBV11-1 and TRBJ1-1): EAEVAQSPRYKITEKSQAVAFWCDPISGHATLYWYRQILGQGPELLVQFQDESVVDDSQLPKDRFSAERLKGVDSTLKIQPAELGDSAMYLCASSGDGGVGTEAFFGQGTRLTVV.

The chain carries TRBV2 and TRBJ1-1, with a tentative D call TRBD1 (5 bases). This CDR3 is built from 16 residues. Germline V gene sequence: CDR1 SNHLY, CDR2 FYNNEI. V lost 6 bases to trimming and J lost 0 bases, with 17 bases between them. In DNA form, the CDR3 reads TGTGCCAGCAGGCGGTTATCTGGGGCACTGAACACTGAAGCTTTCTTT. Translating it yields CASRRLSGALNTEAFF.

The rearrangement joins TRBV6-5 to TRBJ1-1, with a weak D call TRBD1 (5 bases). CDR1 MNHEY and CDR2 SVGAGI come from the germline V gene. The V gene lost 0 bases and the J gene lost 7 bases, with 18 bases spanning the gap. This CDR3 contains 16 residues. CDR3 region: CASSYSAASGQHEAFF. The CDR3 DNA is TGTGCCAGCAGTTACTCGGCGGCCTCAGGGCAGCATGAAGCTTTCTTT.

The chain combines TRBV5-6 with TRBJ2-7, with D unclear. Germline V gene sequence: CDR1 SGHDT, CDR2 YYEEEE. This CDR3 is built from 14 residues. The V end was cut by 4 bases, the J end by 2 bases, with 13 bases between. CDR3 DNA: TGTGCCAGCAGCGACGGCCCCGGTACCTACGAGCAGTACTTC. Translation gives CASSDGPGTYEQYF.

The chain couples TRBV7-9 to TRBJ2-3, with D possibly being TRBD1 (5 bases). Germline V lookup: CDR1 SEHNR, CDR2 FQNEAQ (reference sequence). Trimming took off 1 base at V and 0 bases at J, with 11 bases between the two ends. This CDR3 has 16 residues. CDR3 in DNA: TGTGCCAGCAGCTTAGGTTCAGGGTCTAGCACAGATACGCAGTATTTT. Residues: CASSLGSGSSTDTQYF. Based on the CDR3 plus reference TRBV7-9 and TRBJ2-3, the full variable domain is DTGVSQNPRHKITKRGQNVTFRCDPISEHNRLYWYRQTLGQGPEFLTYFQNEAQLEKSRLLSDRFSAERPKGSFSTLEIQRTEQGDSAMYLCASSLGSGSSTDTQYFGPGTRLTVL.

This chain uses TRBV21-1 with TRBJ2-7. TRBV21-1 is an annotated pseudogene. The CDR3 length is 17 residues. CDR3 loop: CASSKERRRQTSYEQYF. In DNA form, the CDR3 reads TGTGCCAGCAGCAAAGAGAGGAGGAGACAGACAAGCTACGAGCAGTACTTC.

The genes are TRBV19 and TRBJ1-2; unclear D gene. CDR1 and CDR2 (germline): LNHDA, SQIVND (reference sequence). This CDR3 spans 13 amino acids. V was pared by 0 bases and J by 8 bases, with 10 bases between. CDR3 coding DNA: TGTGCCAGTAGTATAGAAGCCAGCCGAGGCTACACCTTC. Amino acids: CASSIEASRGYTF. Drawing the rest from reference TRBV19 and TRBJ1-2, the complete variable domain is DGGITQSPKYLFRKEGQNVTLSCEQNLNHDAMYWYRQDPGQGLRLIYYSQIVNDFQKGDIAEGYSVSREKKESFPLTVTSAQKNPTAFYLCASSIEASRGYTFGSGTRLTVV.

This clone was found a few times. CDR3 sequence: CASSFPTGELFF. The CDR3 bases are TGTGCCAGCAGCTTCCCCACCGGGGAGCTGTTTTTT. The chain employs TRBV11-3 and TRBJ2-2; D not certain. CDR3 length: 12 residues. Germline V gene data show CDR1 as SGHNT and CDR2 as YENEEA. Trimming shortened V by 3 bases and J by 4 bases, and 3 bases separated the two germline ends.

This clone was counted a single time. The genes are TRBV5-4 and TRBJ2-3; tentatively, D is TRBD1 or TRBD2 (5 bases each). The CDR3 sequence is 16 residues long. The V gene lost 4 bases and the J gene lost 0 bases, with 15 bases spanning the gap. Germline V gene data show CDR1 as SGHNT and CDR2 as YYREEE (reference sequence). CDR3 sequence (DNA): TGTGCCAGCAGCGGGACGCTAGGGGCTAGCACAGATACGCAGTATTTT. Translating gives CASSGTLGASTDTQYF.

The rearrangement links TRBV15 to TRBJ1-6; 8 bases are a match to TRBD1. Per the germline V gene, CDR1 is LNHNV and CDR2 is YYDKDF (reference sequence). This CDR3 region has 16 residues. V lost 0 bases and J lost 9; bases outside the gene matches: 7. The DNA for the CDR3 is TGTGCCACCAGCAGAGACAGGGGGCGAGGAGGTTCACCCCTCCACTTT. It encodes CATSRDRGRGGSPLHF.

The chain joins TRBV7-9 to TRBJ1-1; tentatively, D is TRBD1 (5 bases). Trimming removed 2 bases from V and 1 base from J, with 8 bases in between. This CDR3 has 14 residues. In germline, CDR1 is SEHNR, CDR2 FQNEAQ (reference sequence). The CDR3 sequence is CASSLSQGNTEAFF. CDR3 sequence (DNA): TGTGCCAGCAGCTTATCTCAGGGGAACACTGAAGCTTTCTTT.

This chain links TRBV30 with TRBJ2-7, with D possibly being TRBD1 (6 bases). This CDR3 has 13 residues. V dropped 3 bases and J dropped 6 bases, with 15 bases sitting between them. Per germline, CDR1 GTSNPN and CDR2 SVGIG (reference sequence). CDR3 residues: CAWSKGVGSEQYF. The CDR3 nucleotides are TGTGCCTGGAGCAAGGGGGTAGGTAGCGAGCAGTACTTC.

J is TRBJ2-5 and V is TRBV19; 9 bases agree with TRBD2. The CDR3 totals 15 residues. Germline assignment: CDR1 LNHDA and CDR2 SQIVND (reference sequence). After removal of 7 bases from V and 4 bases from J, the junction contained 10 bases not matched to a gene. Written as DNA, the CDR3 is TGTGCCAGTAAACCCGGCGGGGGGGCCAGAGAGACCCAGTACTTC. It translates to CASKPGGGARETQYF.

The chain employs TRBV10-3 and TRBJ2-3; D tentatively fits TRBD1 or TRBD2 (5 bases each). The CDR3 spans 13 residues. Trimming removed 6 bases at V and 0 bases at J, with 7 bases between. Germline values: CDR1 ENHRY, CDR2 SYGVKD. The CDR3: CAISRDSTDTQYF. The CDR3, as DNA: TGTGCCATCAGCAGGGACAGCACAGATACGCAGTATTTT.

This chain uses TRBV7-9 with TRBJ1-1, with D unresolved. CDR1 is SEHNR and CDR2 is FQNEAQ in the germline V gene (reference sequence). The CDR3 is 14 amino acids. V was cut by 1 base and J by 1 base, with 7 bases left in between. The DNA for the CDR3 is TGTGCCAGCAGCTTAGAACTGAAGAACACTGAAGCTTTCTTT. This gives the protein CASSLELKNTEAFF.

Points on this clone: Sequence at one end of the junction differs from germline and may be a read error. V is TRBV7-9 and J is TRBJ2-2; possible D gene TRBD2, 6 bases. The CDR3 has 11 amino acids. The germline gives CDR1 SEHNR, CDR2 FQNEAQ (reference sequence). CDR3 sequence reads: CASSPGRELFF. In DNA, the CDR3 is TGTGCCAGCAGCCCAGGCCGGGAGTTGTTTTTT.